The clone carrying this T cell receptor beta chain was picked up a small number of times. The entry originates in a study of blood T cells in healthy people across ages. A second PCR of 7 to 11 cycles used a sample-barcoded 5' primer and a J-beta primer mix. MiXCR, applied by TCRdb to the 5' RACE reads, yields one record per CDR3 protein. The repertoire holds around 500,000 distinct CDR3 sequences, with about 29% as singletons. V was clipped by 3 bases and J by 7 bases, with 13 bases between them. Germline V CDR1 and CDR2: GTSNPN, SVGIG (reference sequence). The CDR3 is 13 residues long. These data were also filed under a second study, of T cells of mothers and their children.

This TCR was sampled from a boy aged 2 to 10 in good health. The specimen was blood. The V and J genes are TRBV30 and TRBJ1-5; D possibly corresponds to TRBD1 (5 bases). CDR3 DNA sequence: TGTGCCTGGAGCTGGGACCGTCAACAGCCCCAGCATTTT. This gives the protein CAWSWDRQQPQHF. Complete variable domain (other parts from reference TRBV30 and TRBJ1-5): SQTIHQWPATLVQPVGSPLSLECTVEGTSNPNLYWYRQAAGRGLQLLFYSVGIGQISSEVPQNLSASRPQDRQFILSSKKLLLSDSGFYLCAWSWDRQQPQHFGDGTRLSIL.